This TCR beta chain was captured by sequencing in a study of regulatory T cells in long-lasting Graves disease. The sample's time point: newly diagnosed GD, antithyroid drugs for less than 3 months. PBMC-extracted RNA yielded the TCR library. Relying on iRepertoire HTBI primers and Arm-PCR of CDR3 regions, the team built TCR beta libraries. MiXCR was run by TCRdb on the multiplex PCR reads, yielding one entry per CDR3 protein. Of roughly 500,000 distinct CDR3 sequences in the sample, roughly 13% were seen once. This CDR3 is 14 amino acids long. CDR1 MNHEY and CDR2 SVGEGT come from the germline V gene. The V gene lost 5 bases and the J gene lost 6 bases, with 17 bases spanning the gap. These sequences were also reported in another study, on T cells in Graves' hyperthyroidism and ophthalmopathy.

The source is a man aged 30 to 45 with Graves disease. The rearrangement links TRBV6-2 or TRBV6-3 to TRBJ2-7; D may be TRBD2 (6 bases). The source material was peripheral blood mononuclear cells (PBMCs), sampled at new diagnosis, from a patient treated with antithyroid drugs. CDR3 residues: CASSEMPGGSEQYF. The CDR3 bases are TGTGCCAGCAGTGAAATGCCCGGGGGAAGCGAGCAGTACTTC.